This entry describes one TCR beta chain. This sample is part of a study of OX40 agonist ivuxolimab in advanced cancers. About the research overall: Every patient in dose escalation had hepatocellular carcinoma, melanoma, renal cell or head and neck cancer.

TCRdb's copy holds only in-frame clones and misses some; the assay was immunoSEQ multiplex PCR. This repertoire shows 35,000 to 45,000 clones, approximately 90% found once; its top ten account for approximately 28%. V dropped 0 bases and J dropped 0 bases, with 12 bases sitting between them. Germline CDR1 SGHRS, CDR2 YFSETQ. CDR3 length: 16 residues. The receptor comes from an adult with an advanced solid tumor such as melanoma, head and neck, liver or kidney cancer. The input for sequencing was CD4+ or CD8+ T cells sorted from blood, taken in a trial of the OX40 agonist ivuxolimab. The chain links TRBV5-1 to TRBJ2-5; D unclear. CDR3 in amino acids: CASSLGPAKYQETQYF. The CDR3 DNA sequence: TGCGCCAGCAGCTTGGGGCCGGCTAAGTACCAAGAGACCCAGTACTTC.